A selection of T cell receptor beta chains follows, all from one sample in a study of T cell repertoires in cytomegalovirus infection. MiXCR, run by TCRdb on the reads, gives a single entry per CDR3 protein. The sample shows 170,000 or so distinct CDR3 sequences, over 13% of them seen only once. The sample comprised PBMCs. These receptors all stem from a human donor in good health (CMV status not recorded). Some clones in this sample may be carry-over from other donors' samples. Each CDR3 is given with its conserved first and last residue. A D gene is named only where the DNA matches it firmly. Clone sizes are given selectively: once, few, many, or a class where the clone is expanded.

d_gene,abundance,j_gene,v_gene,CDR3aa,CDR3nt
-,few,TRBJ2-7,TRBV10-3,CAISGGQYEQYF,TGTGCCATCAGTGGAGGCCAGTACGAGCAGTACTTC
TRBD1,few,TRBJ2-3,TRBV29-1,CSVALLTGGSTDTQYF,TGCAGCGTTGCCCTCCTTACAGGGGGCTCCACAGATACGCAGTATTTT
-,many,TRBJ1-1,TRBV4-3,CASSPSGDGNTEAFF,TGCGCCAGCAGCCCTAGTGGGGACGGAAACACTGAAGCTTTCTTT
-,few,TRBJ1-5,TRBV6-2/TRBV6-3,CASRRTLHSNQPQHF,TGTGCCAGCAGAAGGACGTTACATAGCAATCAGCCCCAGCATTTT
-,-,TRBJ1-5,TRBV10-3,CAISKLRTRGHF,TGTGCCATCAGCAAATTACGGACAAGGGGTCATTTT
TRBD2,many,TRBJ2-3,TRBV6-1,CASRGLAGGPGDTQYF,TGTGCCAGCAGGGGATTAGCGGGAGGGCCTGGAGATACGCAGTATTTT
-,-,TRBJ1-2,TRBV7-8,CASSTDRANYGYTF,TGTGCCAGCAGTACGGACAGAGCTAACTATGGCTACACCTTC
-,few,TRBJ2-5,TRBV28,CASRTGGPDETQYF,TGTGCCAGCAGGACCGGAGGGCCAGATGAGACCCAGTACTTC
TRBD2,many,TRBJ2-7,TRBV7-2,CASSLGGGRRDEQYF,TGTGCCAGCAGCTTAGGCGGCGGGAGGAGGGACGAGCAGTACTTC
-,many,TRBJ1-2,TRBV7-2,CASSVSGGNYGYTF,TGTGCCAGCAGCGTTTCGGGAGGAAACTATGGCTACACCTTC
-,-,TRBJ1-2,TRBV5-6,CASSTLMGPFGYTF,TGTGCCAGCAGCACCCTCATGGGTCCTTTTGGCTACACCTTC
-,few,TRBJ2-2,TRBV5-5,CASSLGWTANTGELFF,TGTGCCAGCAGCTTGGGATGGACAGCGAACACCGGGGAGCTGTTTTTT
TRBD2,many,TRBJ2-2,TRBV7-8,CASSLISGSLPNTGELFF,TGTGCCAGCAGCTTGATTAGCGGGAGCCTCCCGAACACCGGGGAGCTGTTTTTT
TRBD1,many,TRBJ2-7,TRBV7-2,CASSTRQGLGSYEQYF,TGTGCCAGCAGCACTCGACAGGGTCTAGGGTCCTACGAGCAGTACTTC
TRBD1,many,TRBJ1-4,TRBV7-2,CASKMTGEINEKLFF,TGTGCCAGCAAAATGACAGGGGAAATTAATGAAAAACTGTTTTTT
TRBD1,few,TRBJ2-6,TRBV18,CASDRAGANVLTF,TGTGCCAGCGACAGGGCTGGGGCCAACGTCCTGACTTTC
TRBD2,-,TRBJ2-1,TRBV20-1,CSAPILAGGINEQFF,TGCAGTGCGCCGATACTAGCGGGAGGGATAAATGAGCAGTTCTTC
TRBD2,many,TRBJ2-7,TRBV7-3,CASSLTGLQSYEQYF,TGTGCCAGCAGCTTAACGGGACTACAATCCTACGAGCAGTACTTC